These T cell receptor beta chains were read from a single sample in a study of CD8 T cells in ankylosing spondylitis. From the 5' RACE reads, TCRdb called clonotypes with MiXCR, one entry per CDR3 protein. The sample lists around 770,000 distinct CDR3 sequences, roughly 12% seen once, with around 0.51% in the top ten. Source material: blood, either unsorted or a sorted T cell fraction (not recorded which). These receptors were obtained from a male donor with ankylosing spondylitis. Each CDR3 is given with its conserved first and last residue. A D gene is named only where the DNA matches it firmly. The size of a clone is reported for some rows only, either as once, few or many, or as a class for expanded clones.

v_gene: TRBV20-1
j_gene: TRBJ1-1
abundance: .
d_gene: .
CDR3aa: CSAPIIFAFF
CDR3nt: TGCAGTGCCCCCATAATTTTCGCTTTCTTT

v_gene: TRBV4-1
j_gene: TRBJ2-5
abundance: few
d_gene: TRBD2
CDR3aa: CASSQVSSGNRAQYF
CDR3nt: TGCGCCAGCAGCCAAGTCTCCAGCGGGAACCGGGCCCAGTACTTC

v_gene: TRBV18
j_gene: TRBJ1-1
abundance: .
d_gene: .
CDR3aa: CASSLDRFEAFF
CDR3nt: TGTGCCAGCTCACTCGACAGGTTTGAAGCTTTCTTT

v_gene: TRBV4-3
j_gene: TRBJ1-2
abundance: many
d_gene: .
CDR3aa: CASSQDLGTRLYGYTF
CDR3nt: TGCGCCAGCAGCCAAGATCTGGGGACACGTCTCTATGGCTACACCTTC

v_gene: TRBV29-1
j_gene: TRBJ2-5
abundance: many
d_gene: .
CDR3aa: CSATMGGEETQYF
CDR3nt: TGCAGCGCCACCATGGGGGGAGAAGAGACCCAGTACTTC

v_gene: TRBV4-3
j_gene: TRBJ2-7
abundance: few
d_gene: TRBD2
CDR3aa: CASSQGRGLGGRLGEQYF
CDR3nt: TGCGCCAGCAGCCAAGGAAGGGGATTGGGCGGGAGGCTCGGCGAGCAGTACTTC

v_gene: TRBV20-1
j_gene: TRBJ1-1
abundance: .
d_gene: .
CDR3aa: CSATGTHTEAFF
CDR3nt: TGCAGTGCTACGGGGACCCACACTGAAGCTTTCTTT

v_gene: TRBV6-2/TRBV6-3
j_gene: TRBJ2-7
abundance: few
d_gene: .
CDR3aa: CASTKAELYEQYF
CDR3nt: TGTGCCAGCACTAAGGCCGAGCTCTACGAGCAGTACTTC

v_gene: TRBV12-3/TRBV12-4
j_gene: TRBJ1-5
abundance: few
d_gene: .
CDR3aa: CASSPSGIGNQPQHF
CDR3nt: TGTGCCAGCAGTCCGTCCGGGATCGGCAATCAGCCCCAGCATTTT

v_gene: TRBV20-1
j_gene: TRBJ2-3
abundance: many
d_gene: .
CDR3aa: CSANWDILEGTQYF
CDR3nt: TGCAGTGCCAATTGGGACATCCTGGAGGGTACGCAGTATTTT

v_gene: TRBV15
j_gene: TRBJ1-2
abundance: .
d_gene: .
CDR3aa: CATSRDYSANYGYTF
CDR3nt: TGTGCCACCAGCAGAGATTACAGTGCCAACTATGGCTACACCTTC

v_gene: TRBV5-1
j_gene: TRBJ1-1
abundance: .
d_gene: .
CDR3aa: CASSWTGIRNTEAFF
CDR3nt: TGCGCCAGCAGCTGGACGGGGATTCGGAACACTGAAGCTTTCTTT

v_gene: TRBV11-2
j_gene: TRBJ1-1
abundance: .
d_gene: TRBD1
CDR3aa: CASRIDRGMTEAFF
CDR3nt: TGTGCCAGCAGGATAGACAGGGGAATGACTGAAGCTTTCTTT

v_gene: TRBV2
j_gene: TRBJ2-5
abundance: .
d_gene: .
CDR3aa: CASTPGSAQETQYF
CDR3nt: TGTGCCAGCACCCCCGGGAGCGCTCAAGAGACCCAGTACTTC

v_gene: TRBV29-1
j_gene: TRBJ2-1
abundance: many
d_gene: .
CDR3aa: CSVGTYKFGHEQFF
CDR3nt: TGCAGCGTAGGGACTTACAAGTTTGGCCATGAGCAGTTCTTC

v_gene: TRBV6-1
j_gene: TRBJ1-3
abundance: .
d_gene: .
CDR3aa: CASSRRQTREHTIYF
CDR3nt: TGTGCCAGCAGCCGGAGACAGACGCGGGAGCACACCATATATTTT

v_gene: TRBV7-9
j_gene: TRBJ1-2
abundance: few
d_gene: TRBD1
CDR3aa: CASSFRAGGQVKGYTF
CDR3nt: TGTGCCAGCAGCTTTAGGGCCGGCGGACAGGTCAAAGGCTACACCTTC

v_gene: TRBV20-1
j_gene: TRBJ2-7
abundance: .
d_gene: .
CDR3aa: CSASSGIEQYF
CDR3nt: TGCAGTGCTAGTTCGGGGATCGAGCAGTACTTC

v_gene: TRBV20-1
j_gene: TRBJ2-3
abundance: many
d_gene: .
CDR3aa: CSAKGFGDTQYF
CDR3nt: TGCAGTGCTAAGGGCTTTGGAGATACGCAGTATTTT

v_gene: TRBV5-1
j_gene: TRBJ1-5
abundance: many
d_gene: .
CDR3aa: CASSLTGGGNQPQHF
CDR3nt: TGTGCCAGCAGTTTGACGGGGGGCGGTAATCAGCCCCAGCATTTT

v_gene: TRBV12-2
j_gene: TRBJ1-6
abundance: .
d_gene: .
CDR3aa: CASRLNSDSPLHF
CDR3nt: TGTGCAAGTCGCTTAAATAGTGATTCACCCCTCCACTTT

v_gene: TRBV29-1
j_gene: TRBJ2-5
abundance: many
d_gene: .
CDR3aa: CSVADFQETQYF
CDR3nt: TGCAGCGTCGCGGACTTTCAAGAGACCCAGTACTTC

v_gene: TRBV7-2
j_gene: TRBJ1-2
abundance: .
d_gene: TRBD1
CDR3aa: CASSFRQGAAYGYTF
CDR3nt: TGTGCCAGCAGCTTTAGACAGGGGGCGGCCTATGGCTACACCTTC